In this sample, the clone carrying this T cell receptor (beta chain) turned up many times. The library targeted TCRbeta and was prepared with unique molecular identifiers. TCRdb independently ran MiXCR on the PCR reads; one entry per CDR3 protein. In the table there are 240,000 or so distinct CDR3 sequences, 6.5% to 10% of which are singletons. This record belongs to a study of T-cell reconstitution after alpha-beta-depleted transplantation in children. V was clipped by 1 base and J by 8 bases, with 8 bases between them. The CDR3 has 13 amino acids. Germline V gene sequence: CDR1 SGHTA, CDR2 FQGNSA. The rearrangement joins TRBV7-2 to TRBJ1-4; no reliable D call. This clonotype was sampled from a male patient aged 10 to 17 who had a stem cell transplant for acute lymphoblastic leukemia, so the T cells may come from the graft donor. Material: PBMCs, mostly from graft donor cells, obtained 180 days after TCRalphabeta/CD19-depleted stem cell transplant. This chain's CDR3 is CASSLVIGEKLFF. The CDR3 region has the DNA TGTGCCAGCAGCTTAGTGATAGGCGAAAAACTGTTTTTT. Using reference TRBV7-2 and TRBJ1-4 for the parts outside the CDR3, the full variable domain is GAGVSQSPSNKVTEKGKDVELRCDPISGHTALYWYRQSLGQGLEFLIYFQGNSAPDKSGLPSDRFSAERTGGSVSTLTIQRTQQEDSAVYLCASSLVIGEKLFFGSGTQLSVL.